This TCR beta chain was documented in a study of CD8 T cells in Susac syndrome. Random hexamers served to reverse transcribe roughly 0.45 to 1 ug RNA. TCRdb used MiXCR to reprocess the immunoSEQ multiplex PCR reads, holding one entry per CDR3 protein. Of fewer than 350,000 distinct CDR3 sequences in the sample, roughly nine tenths were seen once. The CDR3 has 15 amino acids. CDR1 and CDR2 from the germline V gene are DFQATT and SNEGSKA (reference sequence). V lost 0 bases and J 0 bases, leaving 9 bases between the germline ends. This clonotype was picked up one time. The rearrangement links TRBV20-1 to TRBJ2-4, with unresolved D. Source material: CD4+ T cells from PBMCs. The TCR originated in a human donor with multiple sclerosis. The CDR3 bases are TGCAGTGCTAGAGATTCGGCCCTAGCCAAAAACATTCAGTACTTC. It codes for CSARDSALAKNIQYF.